The clone carrying this T cell receptor (beta chain) was found once. This specimen comes from a study of blood T cell repertoires in COVID-19. Overall study: PBMCs, B-cell-depleted T cells, or T cells were the source of the cDNA or gDNA that made up the material.

Germline V CDR1 and CDR2: LGHDT, YNNKEL (reference sequence). The CDR3 totals 12 residues. The germline V and J ends were trimmed by 2 bases and 4 bases, with 6 bases remaining between them. Only in-frame clones appear in the TCRdb table, and some are missing; sequencing was by immunoSEQ multiplex PCR. Of hundreds of thousands of clones listed, 85% are singletons. The gene calls are TRBV3-1 (or the pseudogene TRBV3-2) and TRBJ2-7; maybe TRBD2 (5 bases). Sequenced material: peripheral blood. The receptor was isolated from a human donor in a cohort sampled during active COVID-19. This CDR3 is CASSQSGYEQYF. CDR3 bases: TGTGCCAGCAGCCAATCGGGATACGAGCAGTACTTC.